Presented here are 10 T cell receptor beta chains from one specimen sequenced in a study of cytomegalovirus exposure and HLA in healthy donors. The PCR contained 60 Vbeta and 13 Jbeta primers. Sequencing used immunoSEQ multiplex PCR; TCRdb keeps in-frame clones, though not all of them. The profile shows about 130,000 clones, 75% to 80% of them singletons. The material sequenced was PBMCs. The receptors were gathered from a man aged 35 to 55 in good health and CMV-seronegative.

CDR3 sequence: CASSLTGNKLSYNEQFF. The DNA of the CDR3 is TGTGCCAGCAGTTTGACAGGGAACAAACTCTCCTACAATGAGCAGTTCTTC. This rearrangement joins TRBV2 to TRBJ2-1, with 7 bases aligning to TRBD1. The CDR3 runs to 17 residues. Germline loops: CDR1 SNHLY, CDR2 FYNNEI. V trimming: 5 bases; J trimming: 0 bases; junction bases outside the gene matches: 10. Full variable domain (outside the CDR3, taken from reference TRBV2 and TRBJ2-1): EPEVTQTPSHQVTQMGQEVILRCVPISNHLYFYWYRQILGQKVEFLVSFYNNEISEKSEIFDDQFSVERPDGSNFTLKIRSTKLEDSAMYFCASSLTGNKLSYNEQFFGPGTRLTVL.

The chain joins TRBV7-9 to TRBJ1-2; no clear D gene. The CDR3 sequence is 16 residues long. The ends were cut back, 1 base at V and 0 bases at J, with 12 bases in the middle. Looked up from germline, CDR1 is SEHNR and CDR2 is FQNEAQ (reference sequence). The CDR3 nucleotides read TGTGCCAGCAGCTTAGACGGACTCTTAGCTAACTATGGCTACACCTTC. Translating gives CASSLDGLLANYGYTF.

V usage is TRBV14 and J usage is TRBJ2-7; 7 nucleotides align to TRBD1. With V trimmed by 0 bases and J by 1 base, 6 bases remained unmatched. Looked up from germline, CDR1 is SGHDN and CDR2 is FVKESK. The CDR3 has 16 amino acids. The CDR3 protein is CASSQDWGQRSYEQYF. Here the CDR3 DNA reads TGTGCCAGCAGCCAAGATTGGGGACAGAGGTCCTACGAGCAGTACTTC.

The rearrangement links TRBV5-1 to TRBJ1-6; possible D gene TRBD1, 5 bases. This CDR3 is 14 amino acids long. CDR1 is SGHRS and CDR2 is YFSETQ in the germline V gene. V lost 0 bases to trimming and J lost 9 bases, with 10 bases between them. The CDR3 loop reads CASSLAGGSSPLHF. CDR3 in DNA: TGCGCCAGCAGCTTGGCCGGGGGTAGTTCACCCCTCCACTTT.

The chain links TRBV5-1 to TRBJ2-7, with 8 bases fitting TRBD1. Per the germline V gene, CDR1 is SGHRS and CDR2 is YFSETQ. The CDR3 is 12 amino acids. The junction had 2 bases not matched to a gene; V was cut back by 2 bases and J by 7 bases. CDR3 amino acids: CASSLTGGEQYF. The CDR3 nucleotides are TGCGCCAGCAGCTTAACAGGGGGGGAGCAGTACTTC.

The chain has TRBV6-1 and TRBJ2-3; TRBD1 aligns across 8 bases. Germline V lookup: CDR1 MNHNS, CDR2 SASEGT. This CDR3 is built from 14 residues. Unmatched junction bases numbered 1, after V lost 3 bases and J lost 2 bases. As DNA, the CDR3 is TGTGCCAGCAGTGAGGGACAGGCCACAGATACGCAGTATTTT. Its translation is CASSEGQATDTQYF.

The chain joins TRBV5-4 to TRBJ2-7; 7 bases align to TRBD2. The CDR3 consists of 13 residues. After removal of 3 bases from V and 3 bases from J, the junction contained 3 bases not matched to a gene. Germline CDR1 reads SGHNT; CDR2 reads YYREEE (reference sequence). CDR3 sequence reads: CASSWGRDYEQYF. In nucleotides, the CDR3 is TGTGCCAGCAGCTGGGGGAGGGACTACGAGCAGTACTTC.

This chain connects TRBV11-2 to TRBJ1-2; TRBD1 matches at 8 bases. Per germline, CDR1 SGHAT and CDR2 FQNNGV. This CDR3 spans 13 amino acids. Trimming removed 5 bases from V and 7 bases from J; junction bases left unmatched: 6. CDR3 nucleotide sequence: TGTGCCAGCAGCCCGTGGACAGGGTTTGGCTACACCTTC. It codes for CASSPWTGFGYTF.

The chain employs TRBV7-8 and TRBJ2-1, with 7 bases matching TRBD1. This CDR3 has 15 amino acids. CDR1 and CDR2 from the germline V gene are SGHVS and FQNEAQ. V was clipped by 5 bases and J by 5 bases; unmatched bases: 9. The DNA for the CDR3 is TGTGCCAGCAGCCGCCTCGGACAGGAAAACAATGAGCAGTTCTTC. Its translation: CASSRLGQENNEQFF.

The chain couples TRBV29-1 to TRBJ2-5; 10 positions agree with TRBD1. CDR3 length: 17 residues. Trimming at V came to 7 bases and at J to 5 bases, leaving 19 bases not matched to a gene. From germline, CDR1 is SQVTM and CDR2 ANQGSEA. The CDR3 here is CSARTGTGVSFLETQYF. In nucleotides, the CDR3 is TGCAGCGCCCGGACCGGGACAGGGGTGTCTTTTTTGGAGACCCAGTACTTC.